Following are 20 T cell receptor beta chains from one sample sequenced in a study of cytomegalovirus exposure and HLA in healthy donors. Only in-frame clones appear in the TCRdb table, and some are missing; sequencing was by immunoSEQ multiplex PCR. The sample includes about 110,000 clones, approximately 85% seen only once; the top ten take approximately 3%. Sequenced: PBMCs. The receptors here all came from a woman under 30 in good health and CMV-seronegative.

The chain employs TRBV9 and TRBJ2-1, with TRBD2 matching over 7 bases. The CDR3 runs 17 residues. Germline values: CDR1 SGDLS, CDR2 YYNGEE. Losses at the gene ends were 4 bases for V and 1 base for J; bases not matched to a gene: 11. The DNA of the CDR3 is TGTGCCAGCAGCCCGCTCCCCTCGGGGGGTTCCTACAATGAGCAGTTCTTC. This encodes CASSPLPSGGSYNEQFF.

The chain has TRBV30 and TRBJ1-6; D might be TRBD1 (6 bases). This CDR3 has 17 residues. Trimming removed 4 bases at V and 1 base at J, with 17 bases between. Germline V gene lookup returns CDR1 GTSNPN and CDR2 SVGIG (reference sequence). CDR3 in amino acids: CAWTRAQGISYNSPLHF. The DNA for the CDR3 is TGTGCCTGGACGAGGGCCCAGGGGATATCCTATAATTCACCCCTCCACTTT.

The chain uses TRBV29-1 and TRBJ1-5; 7 bases fit TRBD1. CDR3 length: 14 residues. V was clipped by 6 bases and J by 2 bases; unmatched bases: 7. Germline V lookup: CDR1 SQVTM, CDR2 ANQGSEA. The CDR3 reads CSVNEGAGNQPQHF. CDR3 nucleotide sequence: TGCAGCGTCAACGAGGGGGCTGGCAATCAGCCCCAGCATTTT. Looking up the rest from reference TRBV29-1 and TRBJ1-5 gives the full variable domain: SAVISQKPSRDICQRGTSLTIQCQVDSQVTMMFWYRQQPGQSLTLIATANQGSEATYESGFVIDKFPISRPNLTFSTLTVSNMSPEDSSIYLCSVNEGAGNQPQHFGDGTRLSIL.

The chain is built from TRBV5-6 and TRBJ1-2; 7 bases match TRBD1. The CDR3 loop spans 16 amino acids. With V trimmed by 1 base and J by 8 bases, 14 bases remained unmatched. The germline V gene has CDR1 SGHDT and CDR2 YYEEEE. DNA of the CDR3: TGTGCCAGCAGCTTGTATCCCCTTGGAGGGGGCGTCGGCTACACCTTC. Protein: CASSLYPLGGGVGYTF. The entire variable domain, with the rest obtained from reference TRBV5-6 and TRBJ1-2, is as follows: DAGVTQSPTHLIKTRGQQVTLRCSPKSGHDTVSWYQQALGQGPQFIFQYYEEEERQRGNFPDRFSGHQFPNYSSELNVNALLLGDSALYLCASSLYPLGGGVGYTFGSGTRLTVV.

The gene calls are TRBV5-1 and TRBJ2-2; TRBD2 agrees at 7 bases. The length of the CDR3 is 15 residues. The V gene's germline CDR1 is SGHRS and CDR2 YFSETQ. Trimming at V came to 4 bases and at J to 2 bases, leaving 5 bases not matched to a gene. The CDR3 coding sequence is TGCGCCAGCAGCGGGGGGACTACCAACACCGGGGAGCTGTTTTTT. The encoded protein is CASSGGTTNTGELFF. Drawing the rest from reference TRBV5-1 and TRBJ2-2, the complete variable domain is KAGVTQTPRYLIKTRGQQVTLSCSPISGHRSVSWYQQTPGQGLQFLFEYFSETQRNKGNFPGRFSGRQFSNSRSEMNVSTLELGDSALYLCASSGGTTNTGELFFGEGSRLTVL.

The chain couples TRBV19 to TRBJ1-1; 7 nucleotides match TRBD1. This CDR3 comprises 16 residues. V lost 6 bases to trimming and J lost 0 bases; unmatched junction nucleotides: 10. Per germline, CDR1 LNHDA and CDR2 SQIVND (reference sequence). This CDR3 is CASSPTGARMNTEAFF. CDR3 nucleotide sequence: TGTGCCAGTAGCCCCACAGGGGCTCGGATGAACACTGAAGCTTTCTTT.

J is TRBJ1-5 and V is TRBV27; D remains ambiguous. Trimming took off 7 bases at V and 0 bases at J, with 19 bases between the two ends. CDR1 is MNHEY and CDR2 is SMNVEV in the germline V gene (reference sequence). This CDR3 comprises 17 residues. The CDR3 sequence: CASIRFSGVHSNQPQHF. The CDR3, as DNA: TGTGCCAGCATAAGATTTTCGGGAGTACATAGCAATCAGCCCCAGCATTTT.

The chain couples TRBV6-1 to TRBJ1-2; D is undetermined. Germline V gene sequence: CDR1 MNHNS, CDR2 SASEGT. V lost 8 bases and J lost 0, with 10 bases in between. CDR3 length: 13 residues. CDR3 loop: CASGLVTNYGYTF. In nucleotides, the CDR3 is TGTGCCAGCGGTTTAGTAACTAACTATGGCTACACCTTC.

The chain carries TRBV6-5 and TRBJ1-5; 10 nucleotides agree with TRBD1. The CDR3 spans 15 residues. Germline V gene data show CDR1 as MNHEY and CDR2 as SVGAGI. With V trimmed by 5 bases and J by 8 bases, 9 bases remained unmatched. The CDR3 DNA sequence: TGTGCCAGCAGTCCATGGACAGGGGGATCGGAGCCCCAGCATTTT. Translated, it gives CASSPWTGGSEPQHF.

This clone came up a few times. V and J are TRBV6-1 and TRBJ2-7, with D hard to call. The germline V and J ends were trimmed by 6 bases and 2 bases, with 8 bases remaining between them. The germline V gene encodes CDR1 MNHNS and CDR2 SASEGT. The CDR3 is made up of 12 amino acids. DNA of the CDR3: TGTGCCAGCAGCATAGACACCTACGAGCAGTACTTC. Its translation: CASSIDTYEQYF.

The chain is built from TRBV5-1 and TRBJ1-4; D is undetermined. Trimming removed 4 bases from V and 5 bases from J, with 15 bases in between. Germline V CDR1 and CDR2: SGHRS, YFSETQ. The CDR3 loop spans 15 amino acids. The CDR3 sequence is CASSRLGDINEKLFF. The CDR3 bases are TGCGCCAGCAGCAGACTCGGGGATATAAATGAAAAACTGTTTTTT.

CDR3 in DNA: TGTGCCAGCAGGGCTCCCCCGGGACAGGGGGACTACGAGCAGTACTTC. It encodes CASRAPPGQGDYEQYF. This sequence joins TRBV28 and TRBJ2-7; 11 bases agree with TRBD1. Germline V gene lookup returns CDR1 MDHEN and CDR2 SYDVKM. Losses at the gene ends were 6 bases for V and 3 bases for J; bases not matched to a gene: 10. This CDR3 has 16 residues.

The rearrangement links TRBV19 to TRBJ1-1; 7 positions agree with TRBD1. CDR3 size: 15 residues. V was pared by 3 bases and J by 4 bases, with 8 bases of the junction left unmatched. Germline CDR1 LNHDA, CDR2 SQIVND (reference sequence). CDR3 residues: CASSIGQAHVTEAFF. The DNA of the CDR3 is TGTGCCAGTAGTATCGGACAGGCCCATGTCACTGAAGCTTTCTTT.

V gene TRBV4-1 combines with J gene TRBJ2-5, with D unclear. The CDR3 has 17 residues. In germline, CDR1 is MGHRA, CDR2 YSYEKL. The ends were cut back, 1 base at V and 2 bases at J, with 17 bases in the middle. The CDR3 nucleotides read TGCGCCAGCAGCCAAGCGGTCGGTCTGCCTTTGCAAGAGACCCAGTACTTC. Protein: CASSQAVGLPLQETQYF.

This clone was counted a few times. The chain has TRBV5-1 and TRBJ2-7, with 7 bases aligning to TRBD1. The length of the CDR3 is 14 residues. From germline, CDR1 is SGHRS and CDR2 YFSETQ. V lost 0 bases and J lost 5; bases outside the gene matches: 5. CDR3: CASSLATGVNEQYF. In nucleotides, the CDR3 is TGCGCCAGCAGCTTGGCTACAGGGGTAAACGAGCAGTACTTC.

Concerning this clone: Other nucleotide sequences in the sample specify the same CDR3. The V gene is TRBV19, the J gene TRBJ1-6, with 7 bases matching TRBD1. The CDR3 loop spans 17 amino acids. Germline-derived CDR1 and CDR2 are LNHDA and SQIVND (reference sequence). V was clipped by 3 bases and J by 0 bases; unmatched bases: 5. CDR3 nucleotide sequence: TGTGCCAGTAGTATCACAGGGGTGAGCTCCTATAATTCACCCCTCCACTTT. It codes for CASSITGVSSYNSPLHF.

The chain couples TRBV27 to TRBJ1-1, with 7 positions matching TRBD1. Germline V CDR1 and CDR2: MNHEY, SMNVEV (reference sequence). V was pared by 7 bases and J by 3 bases, with 5 bases of the junction left unmatched. The CDR3 contains 13 residues. The CDR3 DNA reads as TGTGCCAGCATAAGGACAGGCGACACTGAAGCTTTCTTT. As protein: CASIRTGDTEAFF.

V and J are TRBV5-1 and TRBJ2-2; 7 bases agree with TRBD2. In germline, CDR1 is SGHRS, CDR2 YFSETQ. The CDR3 consists of 15 residues. V shed 3 bases, J shed 3 bases, and the junction held 5 bases outside the gene matches. The CDR3 nucleotides read TGCGCCAGCAGCTGGTTGGGGGGGGACACCGGGGAGCTGTTTTTT. This sequence encodes CASSWLGGDTGELFF.

The chain has TRBV9 and TRBJ2-7; D is perhaps TRBD2 (5 bases). CDR3 size: 13 residues. Germline assignment: CDR1 SGDLS and CDR2 YYNGEE. V lost 1 base, J lost 5 bases, and 10 bases lay in between. The CDR3 nucleotides are TGTGCCAGCAGCGTAAACGGGGTCCACGAGCAGTACTTC. Its translation: CASSVNGVHEQYF. Looking up the rest from reference TRBV9 and TRBJ2-7 gives the full variable domain: DSGVTQTPKHLITATGQRVTLRCSPRSGDLSVYWYQQSLDQGLQFLIQYYNGEERAKGNILERFSAQQFPDLHSELNLSSLELGDSALYFCASSVNGVHEQYFGPGTRLTVT.

V gene TRBV6-1 combines with J gene TRBJ2-7, with D possibly TRBD1 on 6 matching bases. Looked up from germline, CDR1 is MNHNS and CDR2 is SASEGT. This CDR3 is built from 15 residues. Trimming pared 3 bases from V and 2 bases from J, leaving 14 bases between. CDR3 nucleotide sequence: TGTGCCAGCAGTGAGGGGGCCGGGCAGGCCTACGAGCAGTACTTC. Residues: CASSEGAGQAYEQYF.